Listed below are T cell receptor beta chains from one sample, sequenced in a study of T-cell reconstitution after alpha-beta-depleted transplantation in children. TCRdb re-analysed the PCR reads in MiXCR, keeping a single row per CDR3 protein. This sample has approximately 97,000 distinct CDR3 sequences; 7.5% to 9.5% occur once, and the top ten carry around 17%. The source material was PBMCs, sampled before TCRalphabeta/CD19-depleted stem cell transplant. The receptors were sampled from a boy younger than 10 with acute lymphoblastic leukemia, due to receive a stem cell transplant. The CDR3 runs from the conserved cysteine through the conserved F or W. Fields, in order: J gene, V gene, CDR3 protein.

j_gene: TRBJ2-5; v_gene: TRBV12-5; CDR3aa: CASGPGTGETQYF
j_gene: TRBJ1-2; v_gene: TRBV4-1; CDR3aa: CASSQVQDGTYFYGYTF
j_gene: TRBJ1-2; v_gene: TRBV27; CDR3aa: CASSSEGRLANYGYTF
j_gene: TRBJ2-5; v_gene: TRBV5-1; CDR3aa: CASSLSPGETQYF
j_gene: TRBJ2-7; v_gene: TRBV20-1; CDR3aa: CSARPATSDWGEQYF
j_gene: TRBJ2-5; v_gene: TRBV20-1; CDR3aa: CSALDRGLTRETQYF
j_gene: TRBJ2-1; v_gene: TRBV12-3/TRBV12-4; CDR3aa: CASSHNQNEQFF
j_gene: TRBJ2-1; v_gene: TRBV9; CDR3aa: CASSVARTREGEQFF
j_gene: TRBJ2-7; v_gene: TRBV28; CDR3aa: CASSFLGQFQEQYF
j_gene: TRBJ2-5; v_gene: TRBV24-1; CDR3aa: CATSDTRSGHSYQETQYF
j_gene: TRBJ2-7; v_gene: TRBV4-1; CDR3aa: CASSHSQGYEQYF
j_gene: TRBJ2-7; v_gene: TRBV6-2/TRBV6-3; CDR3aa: CASSYSELYEQYF
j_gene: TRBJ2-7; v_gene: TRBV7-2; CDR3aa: CASSRRDRDHEQYF
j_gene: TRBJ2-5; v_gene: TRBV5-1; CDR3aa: CASSLGLIAETQYF
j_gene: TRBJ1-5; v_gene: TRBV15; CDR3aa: CATSREGGWQPQHF
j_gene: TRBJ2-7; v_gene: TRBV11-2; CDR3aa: CASSQRGITYEQYF
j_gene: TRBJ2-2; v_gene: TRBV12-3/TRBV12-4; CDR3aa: CASSPEGQRTGELFF
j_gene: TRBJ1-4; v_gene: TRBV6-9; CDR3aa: CASSQPSEGISTNEKLFF
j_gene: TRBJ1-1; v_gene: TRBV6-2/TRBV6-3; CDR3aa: CASGPQRGAFF
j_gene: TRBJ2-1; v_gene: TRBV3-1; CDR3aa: CASSPSRGGQGKQFF
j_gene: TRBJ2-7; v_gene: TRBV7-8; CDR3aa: CASSSRGRKYEQYF
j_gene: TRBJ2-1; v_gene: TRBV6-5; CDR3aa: CASLYRGRRYNEQFF
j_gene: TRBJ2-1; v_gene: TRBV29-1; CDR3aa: CSASNRDRPYNEQFF
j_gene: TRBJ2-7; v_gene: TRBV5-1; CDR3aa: CASSLARQGRAYEQYF
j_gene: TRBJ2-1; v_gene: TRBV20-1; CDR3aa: CSARDVSQGYNEQFF
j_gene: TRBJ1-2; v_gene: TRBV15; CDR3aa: CATSRGTVRRYGYTF
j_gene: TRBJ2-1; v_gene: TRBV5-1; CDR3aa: CASSPDGSSYNEQFF
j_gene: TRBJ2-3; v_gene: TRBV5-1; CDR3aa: CASSRTSGGTSTDTQYF
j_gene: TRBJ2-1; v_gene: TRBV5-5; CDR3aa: CASSLGASGPLWEQFF
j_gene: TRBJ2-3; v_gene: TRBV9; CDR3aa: CASSVPIAGGTDTQYF
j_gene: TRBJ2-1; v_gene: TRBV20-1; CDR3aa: CSAGRGGGLGQFF
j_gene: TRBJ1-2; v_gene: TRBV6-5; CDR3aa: CASSYLDRALGYTF
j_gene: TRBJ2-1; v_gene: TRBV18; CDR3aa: CASSPEGVRGGEQFF
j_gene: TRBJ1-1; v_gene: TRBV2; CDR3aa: CASSLGWGSAEAFF
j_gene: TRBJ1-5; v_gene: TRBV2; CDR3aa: CASGTVSWQPQHF
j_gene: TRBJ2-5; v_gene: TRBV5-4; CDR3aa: CASSEAGAQETQYF
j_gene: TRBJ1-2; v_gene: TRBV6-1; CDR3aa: CASTRQESDGYTF
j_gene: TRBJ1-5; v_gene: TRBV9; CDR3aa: CASSVDGGARQPQHF
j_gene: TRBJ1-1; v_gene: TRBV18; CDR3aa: CASSPPVLGEAFF
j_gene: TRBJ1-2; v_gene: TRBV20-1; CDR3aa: CSASDRVKTNYGYTF
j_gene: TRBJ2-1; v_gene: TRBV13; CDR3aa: CASKTAGGPNNEQFF
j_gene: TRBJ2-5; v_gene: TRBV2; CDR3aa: CASGGGSEETQYF
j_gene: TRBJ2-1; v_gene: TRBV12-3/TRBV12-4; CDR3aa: CASSRTADVQFF
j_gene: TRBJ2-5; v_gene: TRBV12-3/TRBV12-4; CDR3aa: CASSFLGTQETQYF
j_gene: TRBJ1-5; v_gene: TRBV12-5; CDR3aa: CASGYQGIQPQHF
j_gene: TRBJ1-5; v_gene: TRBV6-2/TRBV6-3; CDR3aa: CASSYRAQPQHF
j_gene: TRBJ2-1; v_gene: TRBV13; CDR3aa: CASSLGVPNSYNEQFF
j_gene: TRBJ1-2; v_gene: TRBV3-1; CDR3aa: CASSQGGTVFPHVGYTF
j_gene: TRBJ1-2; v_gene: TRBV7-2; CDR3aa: CASSPGQLMEYGYTF
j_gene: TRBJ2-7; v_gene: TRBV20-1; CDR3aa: CSASSGQGTYEQYF
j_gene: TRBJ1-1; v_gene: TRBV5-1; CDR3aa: CASSLGPRVLNTEAFF
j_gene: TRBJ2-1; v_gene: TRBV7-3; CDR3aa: CASSLDASGYNEQFF